This TCR beta chain was found in a study of CD8+CD57+ T cells in acquired aplastic anemia. With regard to this clonotype: Its target is not known.

Investigators profiled TCR beta VDJ and CDR3 from genomic DNA template. Each CDR3 protein gets one entry after TCRdb re-called the reads with MiXCR. This table has about 210,000 distinct CDR3 sequences, over 60% appearing once. The CDR3 is 15 residues long. The ends lost 5 bases at V and 0 bases at J; junction bases unmatched: 5. Germline V CDR1 and CDR2: SGHAT, FQNNGV. Study observations and caveats: Sharing between patients and controls was observed for about 27 CD8+ CDR3 sequences.

The sample consisted of sorted CD4+, CD8+, or CD8+CD57+ T cells (not recorded which) from PBMCs. V and J are TRBV11-2 and TRBJ1-1; 8 nucleotides line up with TRBD1. This clonotype was obtained from a human donor in good health. The CDR3 spells CASSRRQGLNTEAFF. The DNA of the CDR3 is TGTGCCAGCAGCCGCCGACAGGGGCTGAACACTGAAGCTTTCTTT.